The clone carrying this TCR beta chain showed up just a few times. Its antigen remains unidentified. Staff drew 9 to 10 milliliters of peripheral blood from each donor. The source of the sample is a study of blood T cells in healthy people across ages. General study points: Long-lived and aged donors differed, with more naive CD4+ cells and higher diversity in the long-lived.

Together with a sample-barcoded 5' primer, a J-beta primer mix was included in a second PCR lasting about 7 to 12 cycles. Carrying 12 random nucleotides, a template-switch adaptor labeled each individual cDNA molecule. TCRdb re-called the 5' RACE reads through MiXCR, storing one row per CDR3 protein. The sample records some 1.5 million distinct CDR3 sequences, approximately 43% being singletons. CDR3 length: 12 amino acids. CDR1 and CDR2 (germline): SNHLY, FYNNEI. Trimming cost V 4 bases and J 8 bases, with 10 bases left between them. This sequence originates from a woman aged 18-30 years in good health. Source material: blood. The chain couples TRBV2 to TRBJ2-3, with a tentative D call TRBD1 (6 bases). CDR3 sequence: CASSVGAATQYF. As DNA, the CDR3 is TGTGCCAGCAGTGTGGGGGCGGCTACGCAGTATTTT.